This entry lists 5 T cell receptor beta chains sequenced from one sample in a study of blood T cell repertoires in COVID-19. The repertoire was sequenced with immunoSEQ multiplex PCR; TCRdb's copy has only in-frame clones and lacks some. Counted here are a few hundred thousand clones, roughly 89% occurring once; the ten biggest clones make up 6.8%. Sequenced input: PBMCs or T cells enriched from blood (not recorded which). The receptors stem from a woman aged 40 to 50 who had recovered from COVID-19.

The sample holds one count of this clone. The rearrangement joins TRBV3-1 (or the pseudogene TRBV3-2) to TRBJ2-1; 13 bases line up with TRBD2. Germline CDR1 reads LGHDT; CDR2 reads YNNKEL (reference sequence). The CDR3 extends over 17 amino acids. After removal of 1 base from V and 8 bases from J, the junction contained 8 bases not matched to a gene. The CDR3 reads CASSQASGTSGKDEQFF. The CDR3 DNA sequence: TGTGCCAGCAGCCAAGCCTCCGGGACTAGCGGGAAGGATGAGCAGTTCTTC.

The CDR3 region is CASSPLGLAGGRDEQFF. CDR3 bases: TGCGCCAGCAGCCCTTTGGGACTAGCGGGAGGGCGGGATGAGCAGTTCTTC. The chain carries TRBV4-1 and TRBJ2-1, with TRBD2 matching over 16 bases. Trimming cost V 4 bases and J 8 bases; bases outside gene matches: 8. Germline lookup yields CDR1 MGHRA and CDR2 YSYEKL. The CDR3 is 17 residues long.

The chain carries TRBV5-5 and TRBJ1-6, with D perhaps matching TRBD1 (6 bases). The germline CDR1 and CDR2 sequences are SGHKS and YYEKEE (reference sequence). Trimming cost V 4 bases and J 3 bases, with 14 bases left between them. This CDR3 is built from 16 residues. The CDR3, as DNA: TGTGCCAGCAGCGCCCAGGGGTCCTACTATAATTCACCCCTCCACTTT. Translating gives CASSAQGSYYNSPLHF.

In its sample, this clone was seen a few times. This chain connects TRBV19 to TRBJ1-3, with 9 bases lining up with TRBD1. The CDR3 covers 15 residues. V was clipped by 3 bases and J by 7 bases; unmatched bases: 7. The germline V gene has CDR1 LNHDA and CDR2 SQIVND (reference sequence). The CDR3 coding sequence is TGTGCCAGTAGTATTTCACAGGGGGCGCGTAACACCATATATTTT. Protein sequence: CASSISQGARNTIYF.

CDR3 amino acids: CASSKRGDRSSNTDTQYF. As DNA, the CDR3 is TGTGCCAGCAGCAAAAGGGGTGACAGATCGTCCAACACAGATACGCAGTATTTT. The chain combines TRBV21-1 with TRBJ2-3; TRBD1 reflects the table's D call only, with no check against the DNA. TRBV21-1 is an annotated pseudogene. The CDR3 totals 18 residues.